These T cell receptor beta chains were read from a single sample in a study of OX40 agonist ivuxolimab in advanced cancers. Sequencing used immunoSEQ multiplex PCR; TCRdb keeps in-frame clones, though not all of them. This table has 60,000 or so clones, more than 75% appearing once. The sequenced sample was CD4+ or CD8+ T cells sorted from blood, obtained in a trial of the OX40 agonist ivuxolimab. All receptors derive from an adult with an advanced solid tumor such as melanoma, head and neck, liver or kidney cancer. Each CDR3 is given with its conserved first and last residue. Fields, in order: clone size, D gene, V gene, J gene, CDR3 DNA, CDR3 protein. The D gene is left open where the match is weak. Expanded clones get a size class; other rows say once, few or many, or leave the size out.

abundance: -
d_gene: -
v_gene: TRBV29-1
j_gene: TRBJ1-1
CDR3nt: TGCAGCGTTGCCGACCCGGGAACTGAAGCTTTCTTT
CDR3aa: CSVADPGTEAFF

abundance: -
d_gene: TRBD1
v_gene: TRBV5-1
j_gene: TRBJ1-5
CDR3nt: TGCGCCAGCAGCGAGGGACAGGGTGATCAGCCCCAGCATTTT
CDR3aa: CASSEGQGDQPQHF

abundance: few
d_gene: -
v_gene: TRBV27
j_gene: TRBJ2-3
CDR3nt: TGTGCCAGCACTACGGGTGCTAGCACAGATACGCAGTATTTT
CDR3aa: CASTTGASTDTQYF

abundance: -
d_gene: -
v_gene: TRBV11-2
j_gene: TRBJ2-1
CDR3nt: TGTGCCAGCAGCTTAGTTGGGTCCAATGAGCAGTTCTTC
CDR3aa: CASSLVGSNEQFF

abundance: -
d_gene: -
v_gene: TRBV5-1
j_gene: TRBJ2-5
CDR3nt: TGCGCCAGCAGCCCGACCCAAGAGACCCAGTACTTC
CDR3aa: CASSPTQETQYF

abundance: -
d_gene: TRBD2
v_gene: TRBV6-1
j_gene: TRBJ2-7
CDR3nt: TGTGCCAGTGATCGGTCTAGCGGGAGACCCTACGAGCAGTACTTC
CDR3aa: CASDRSSGRPYEQYF

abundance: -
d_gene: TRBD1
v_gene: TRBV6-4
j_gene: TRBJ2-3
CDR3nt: TGTGCCAGCAGTGACACCCCGGGACAGGGCGCAGATACGCAGTATTTT
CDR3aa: CASSDTPGQGADTQYF

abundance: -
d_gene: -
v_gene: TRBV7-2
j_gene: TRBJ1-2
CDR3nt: TGTGCCAGCAGCCTCGAAGGCCCCGGGGCCTATGGCTACACCTTC
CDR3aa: CASSLEGPGAYGYTF

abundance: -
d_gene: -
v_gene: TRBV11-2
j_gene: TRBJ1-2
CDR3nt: TGTGCCAGCAGTTTCAGGGGTGGCTACACCTTC
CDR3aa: CASSFRGGYTF

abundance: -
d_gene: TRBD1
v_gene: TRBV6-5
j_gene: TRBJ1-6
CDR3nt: TGTGCCAGCAGCCGACAGGGGGATAATTCACCCCTCCACTTT
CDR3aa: CASSRQGDNSPLHF

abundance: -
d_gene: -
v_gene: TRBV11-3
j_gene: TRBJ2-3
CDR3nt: TGTGCCAGCAGCTTAGGGCCCCTCACAGATACGCAGTATTTT
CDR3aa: CASSLGPLTDTQYF

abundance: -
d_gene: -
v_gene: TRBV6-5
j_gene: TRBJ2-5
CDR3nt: TGTGCCAGCAGTTACTCGGGAGAGACCCAGTACTTC
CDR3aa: CASSYSGETQYF

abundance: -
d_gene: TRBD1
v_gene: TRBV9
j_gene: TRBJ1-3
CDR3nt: TGTGCCAGCAGCGTAGGCAGATGGGACAGAGGAAACACCATATATTTT
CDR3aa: CASSVGRWDRGNTIYF

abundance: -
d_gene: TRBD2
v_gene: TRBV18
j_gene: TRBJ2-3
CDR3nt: TGTGCCAGCTCACCAGGCGGGGGAAACACAGATACGCAGTATTTT
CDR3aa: CASSPGGGNTDTQYF

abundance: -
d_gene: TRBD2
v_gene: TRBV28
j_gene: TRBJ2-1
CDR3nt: TGTGCCAGCAGAGTATCCGGGACTAGCGTGCTTCACCCCCAGTTCTTC
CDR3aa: CASRVSGTSVLHPQFF

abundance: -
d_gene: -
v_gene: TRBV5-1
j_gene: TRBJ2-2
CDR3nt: TGCGCCAGCAGCTTGGGGCCGGGTTCAACCGGGGAGCTGTTTTTT
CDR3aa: CASSLGPGSTGELFF

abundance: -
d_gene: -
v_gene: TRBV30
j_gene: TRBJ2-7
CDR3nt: TGTGCCTGGAGTGCCGGGACGGTCGAGCAGTACTTC
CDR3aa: CAWSAGTVEQYF

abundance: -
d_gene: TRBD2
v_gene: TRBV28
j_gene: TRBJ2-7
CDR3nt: TGTGCCAGCTTTACTCGCGGGAGTCGGGCCGAGCAGTACTTC
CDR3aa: CASFTRGSRAEQYF

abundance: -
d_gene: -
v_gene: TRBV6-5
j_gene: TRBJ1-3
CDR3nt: TGTGCCAGCAGTTACTCGAGGAACCGTGGAAACACCATATATTTT
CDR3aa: CASSYSRNRGNTIYF

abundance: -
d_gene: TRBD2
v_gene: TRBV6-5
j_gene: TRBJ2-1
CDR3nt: TGTGCCAGCACCCTTAGCGGGGATCCCTACAATGAGCAGTTCTTC
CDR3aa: CASTLSGDPYNEQFF

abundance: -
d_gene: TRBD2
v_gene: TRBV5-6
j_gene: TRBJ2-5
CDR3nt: TGTGCCAGCAGCCCGACCTTGACTAGCCTGGAGACCCAGTACTTC
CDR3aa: CASSPTLTSLETQYF

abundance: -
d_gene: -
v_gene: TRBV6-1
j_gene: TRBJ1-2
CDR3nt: TGTGCCAGTAACCTTTTGGGCTACACCTTC
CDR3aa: CASNLLGYTF

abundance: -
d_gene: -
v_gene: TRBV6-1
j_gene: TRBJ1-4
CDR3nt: TGTGCCAGCAGTAAGGAGCGCTATAGAAATGAAAAACTGTTTTTT
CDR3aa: CASSKERYRNEKLFF

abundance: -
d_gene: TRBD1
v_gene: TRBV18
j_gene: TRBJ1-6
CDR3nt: TGTGCCAGCCGGACCAAGGGGACAGGGGATTCACCCCTCCACTTT
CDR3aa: CASRTKGTGDSPLHF

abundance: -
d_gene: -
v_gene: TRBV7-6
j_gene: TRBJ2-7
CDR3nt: TGTGCCAGCAGCCCCAATAGCGTCTCCTACGAGCAGTACTTC
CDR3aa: CASSPNSVSYEQYF

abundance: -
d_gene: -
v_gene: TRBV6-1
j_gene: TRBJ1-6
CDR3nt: TGTGCCAGCAGTGAAGCGGAGGTAGGGCGGAATTCACCCCTCCACTTT
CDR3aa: CASSEAEVGRNSPLHF

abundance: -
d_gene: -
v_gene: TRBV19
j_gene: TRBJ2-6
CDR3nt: TGTGCCAGTAGTTTTCTATCTTCATCCTTTGGGGCCAACGTCCTGACTTTC
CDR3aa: CASSFLSSSFGANVLTF

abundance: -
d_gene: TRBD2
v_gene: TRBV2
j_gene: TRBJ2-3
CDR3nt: TGTGCCAGCAGTCCAAGGACTAGCGGCACAGATACGCAGTATTTT
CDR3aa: CASSPRTSGTDTQYF

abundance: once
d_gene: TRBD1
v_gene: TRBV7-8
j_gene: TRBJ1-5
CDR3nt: TGTGCCAGCAGCTTTTCGGGACAGAGCAATCAGCCCCAGCATTTT
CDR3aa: CASSFSGQSNQPQHF

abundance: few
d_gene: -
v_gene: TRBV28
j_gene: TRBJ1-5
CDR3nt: TGTGCCAGCAGTCACGACAGAAATCAGCCCCAGCATTTT
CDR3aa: CASSHDRNQPQHF

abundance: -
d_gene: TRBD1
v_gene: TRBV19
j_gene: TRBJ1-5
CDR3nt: TGTGCCAGTAGTACCCCCGGACAGGGCTTTAGGGAGCCCCAGCATTTT
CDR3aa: CASSTPGQGFREPQHF

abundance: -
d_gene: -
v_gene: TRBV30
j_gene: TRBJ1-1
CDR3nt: TGTGCCTCCGGGGGTTGGGTGGGGACTGAAGCTTTCTTT
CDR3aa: CASGGWVGTEAFF

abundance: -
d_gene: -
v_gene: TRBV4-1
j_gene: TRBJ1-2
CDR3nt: TGCGCCAGCAGCCAAGGACCTGGATTGAATGTTTATGGCTACACCTTC
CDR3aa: CASSQGPGLNVYGYTF

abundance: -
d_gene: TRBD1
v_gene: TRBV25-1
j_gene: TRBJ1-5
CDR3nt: TGTGCCAGCAGTGAAGGGTCAGGGGGAAGCAATCAGCCCCAGCATTTT
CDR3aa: CASSEGSGGSNQPQHF

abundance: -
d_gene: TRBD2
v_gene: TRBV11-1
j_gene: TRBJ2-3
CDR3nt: TGTGCCAGCAGCTTATCACCGACTAGCGGCACAGATACGCAGTATTTT
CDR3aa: CASSLSPTSGTDTQYF

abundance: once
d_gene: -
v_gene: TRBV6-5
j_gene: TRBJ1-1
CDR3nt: TGTGCCAGCAGTTTGGGCGTGAACACTGAAGCTTTCTTT
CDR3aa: CASSLGVNTEAFF

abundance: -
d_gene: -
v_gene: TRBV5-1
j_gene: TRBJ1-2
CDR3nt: TGCGCCAGCAGCTCCACTGGAAATAACTATGGCTACACCTTC
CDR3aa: CASSSTGNNYGYTF

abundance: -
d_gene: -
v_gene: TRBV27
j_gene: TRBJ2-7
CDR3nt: TGTGCCAGCAGTACCCAAACGAGGGGTCGCACCTACGAGCAGTACTTC
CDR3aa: CASSTQTRGRTYEQYF

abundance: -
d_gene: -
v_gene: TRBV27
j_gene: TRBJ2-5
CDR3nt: TGTGCCAGCAGCCGGGGGATAGGGACCCAGTACTTC
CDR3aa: CASSRGIGTQYF

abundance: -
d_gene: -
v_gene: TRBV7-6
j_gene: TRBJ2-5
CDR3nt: TGTGCCAGCAGCTTAGATCAAGAGACCCAGTACTTC
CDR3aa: CASSLDQETQYF

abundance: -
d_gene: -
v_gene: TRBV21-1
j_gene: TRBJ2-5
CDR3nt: TGTGCCAGAACCGACGACCTTTTAGGGACCCAGTACTTC
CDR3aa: CARTDDLLGTQYF

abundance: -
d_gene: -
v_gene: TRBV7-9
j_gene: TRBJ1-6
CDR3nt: TGTGCCAGCAGCCTAGTGTCACCCCTCCACTTT
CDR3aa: CASSLVSPLHF

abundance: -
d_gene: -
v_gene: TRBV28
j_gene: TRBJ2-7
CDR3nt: TGTGCCAGCAGTCGACTTAATCCCTACGAGCAGTACTTC
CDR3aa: CASSRLNPYEQYF

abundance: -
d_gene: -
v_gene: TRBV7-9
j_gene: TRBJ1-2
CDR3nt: TGTGCCGGATCCAGGGTTAACTATGGCTACACCTTC
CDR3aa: CAGSRVNYGYTF

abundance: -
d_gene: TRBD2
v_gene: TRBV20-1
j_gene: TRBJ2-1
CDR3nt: TGCAGTGCCGTTAGCGGGAAGGAGCAGTTCTTC
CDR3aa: CSAVSGKEQFF

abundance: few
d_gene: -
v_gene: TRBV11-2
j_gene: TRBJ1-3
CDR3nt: TGTGCCAGCAGCCCAGTTCGTTCTGGAAACACCATATATTTT
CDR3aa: CASSPVRSGNTIYF

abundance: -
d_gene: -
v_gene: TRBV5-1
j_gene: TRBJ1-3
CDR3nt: TGCGCCAGCAGCTTGGGAGGGACGGCTGGAAACACCATATATTTT
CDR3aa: CASSLGGTAGNTIYF

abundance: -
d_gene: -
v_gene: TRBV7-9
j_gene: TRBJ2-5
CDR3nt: TGTGCCAGCAGTTTCCACAGGGACCAAGAGACCCAGTACTTC
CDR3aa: CASSFHRDQETQYF

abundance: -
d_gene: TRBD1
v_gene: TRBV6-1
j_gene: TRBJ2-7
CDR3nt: TGTGCCAGCAAGGACAGGGTGACCGAGCAGTACTTC
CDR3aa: CASKDRVTEQYF

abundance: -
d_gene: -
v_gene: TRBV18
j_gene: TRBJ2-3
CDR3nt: TGTGCCAGCTCACCCAGCCTCATTGGGGGTCTGACAGATACGCAGTATTTT
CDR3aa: CASSPSLIGGLTDTQYF

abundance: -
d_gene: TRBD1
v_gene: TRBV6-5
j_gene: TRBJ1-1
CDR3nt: TGTGCCAGCAGGGAGTGGGACAGGCGGAACACTGAAGCTTTCTTT
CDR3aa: CASREWDRRNTEAFF